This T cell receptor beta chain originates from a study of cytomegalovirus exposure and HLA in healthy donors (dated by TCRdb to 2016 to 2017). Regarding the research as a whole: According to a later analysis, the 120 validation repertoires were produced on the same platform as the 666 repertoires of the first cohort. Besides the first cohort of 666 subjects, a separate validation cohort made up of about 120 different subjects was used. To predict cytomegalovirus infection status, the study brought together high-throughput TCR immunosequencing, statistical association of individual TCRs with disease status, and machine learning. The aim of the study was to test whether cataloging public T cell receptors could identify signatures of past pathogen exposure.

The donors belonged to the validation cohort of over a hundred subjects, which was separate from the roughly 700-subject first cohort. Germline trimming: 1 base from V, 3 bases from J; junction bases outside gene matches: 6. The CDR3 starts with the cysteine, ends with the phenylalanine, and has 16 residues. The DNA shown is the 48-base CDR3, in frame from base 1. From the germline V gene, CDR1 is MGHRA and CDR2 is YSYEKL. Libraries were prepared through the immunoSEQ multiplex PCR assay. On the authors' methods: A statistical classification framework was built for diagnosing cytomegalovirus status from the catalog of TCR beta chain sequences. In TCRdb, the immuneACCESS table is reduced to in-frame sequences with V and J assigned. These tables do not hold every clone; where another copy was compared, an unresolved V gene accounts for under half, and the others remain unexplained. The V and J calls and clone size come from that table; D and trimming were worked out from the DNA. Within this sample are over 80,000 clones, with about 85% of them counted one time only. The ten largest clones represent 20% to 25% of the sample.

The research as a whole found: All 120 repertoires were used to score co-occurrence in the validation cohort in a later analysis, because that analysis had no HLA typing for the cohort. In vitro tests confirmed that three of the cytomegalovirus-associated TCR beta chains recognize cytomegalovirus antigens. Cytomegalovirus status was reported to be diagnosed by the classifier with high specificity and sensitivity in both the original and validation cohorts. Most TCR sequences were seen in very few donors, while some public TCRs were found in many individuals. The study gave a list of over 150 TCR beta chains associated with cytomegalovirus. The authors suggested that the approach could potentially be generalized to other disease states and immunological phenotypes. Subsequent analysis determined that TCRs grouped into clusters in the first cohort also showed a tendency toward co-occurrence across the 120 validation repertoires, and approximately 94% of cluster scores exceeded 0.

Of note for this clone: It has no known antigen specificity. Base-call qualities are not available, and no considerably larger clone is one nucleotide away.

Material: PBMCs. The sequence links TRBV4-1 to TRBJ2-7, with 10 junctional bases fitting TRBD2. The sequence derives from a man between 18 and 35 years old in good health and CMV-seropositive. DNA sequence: TGCGCCAGCAGCCAAGTCCTAGCGGGAGTAAGCTACGAGCAGTACTTC. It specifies CASSQVLAGVSYEQYF.